This TCR beta chain was obtained from a study of shared clonotypes between healthy human individuals. Study conclusions and caveats: A handful of donors held approximately 5% of naive CD4 clonotypes in common.

For this clone: Its antigen is as yet unknown.

The V segment lost 4 bases and the J segment 0 bases; nucleotides outside the gene matches: 6. Germline V lookup: CDR1 MNHNS, CDR2 SASEGT. The CDR3 covers 15 residues. The repertoire was sequenced with immunoSEQ multiplex PCR; TCRdb's copy has only in-frame clones and lacks some. The table shows about 2.4 million clones, with over 85% occurring only once. Sequencing was carried out using naive CD4+ T cells from PBMCs. Regarding subset: CD45RA+ positively selected. The TCR was taken from a young man in good health. Some clones in this sample may be carry-over from other donors' samples. J is TRBJ2-7 and V is TRBV6-1, with 7 bases aligning to TRBD1. For the CDR3, the DNA is TGTGCCAGCAGTGTGGAAGGGGGCTCCTCCTACGAGCAGTACTTC. It is translated as CASSVEGGSSYEQYF.